Listed here are 29 T cell receptor beta chains from one sample, sequenced in a study of blood T cell repertoires in COVID-19. Using immunoSEQ multiplex PCR, the repertoire was profiled, and TCRdb retains in-frame clones only, with some absent. The sample records over 120,000 clones, roughly 83% being singletons. Sequencing used PBMCs or T cells enriched from blood (not recorded which). These TCRs come from a man aged 45-65 years who had recovered from COVID-19.

The chain has TRBV7-9 and TRBJ2-1; 9 bases align to TRBD1. Trimming at V came to 5 bases and at J to 3 bases, leaving 5 bases not matched to a gene. This CDR3 contains 15 residues. Per the germline V gene, CDR1 is SEHNR and CDR2 is FQNEAQ (reference sequence). CDR3 sequence reads: CASSNTGGLYNEQFF. The CDR3 nucleotides read TGTGCCAGCAGCAACACAGGGGGCCTCTACAATGAGCAGTTCTTC.

This chain joins TRBV4-3 and TRBJ2-2, with D possibly being TRBD1 (6 bases). CDR1 is LGHNA, CDR2 YSLEER, per germline. The CDR3 sequence is 15 residues long. The V end was cut by 2 bases, the J end by 6 bases, with 13 bases between. This chain's CDR3 is CASSQRNRDAGELFF. The CDR3 nucleotides are TGCGCCAGCAGCCAAAGAAACAGGGATGCCGGGGAGCTGTTTTTT.

For the CDR3, the DNA is TGCGCCAGCAGCTTGGTGGGACTAGCGGCGGAGACCCAGTACTTC. It translates to CASSLVGLAAETQYF. This chain connects TRBV5-1 to TRBJ2-5; TRBD2 matches at 11 bases. Germline-derived CDR1 and CDR2 are SGHRS and YFSETQ. The CDR3 totals 15 residues. The V segment lost 0 bases and the J segment 5 bases; nucleotides outside the gene matches: 3. The full variable domain, with the rest looked up from reference TRBV5-1 and TRBJ2-5, is KAGVTQTPRYLIKTRGQQVTLSCSPISGHRSVSWYQQTPGQGLQFLFEYFSETQRNKGNFPGRFSGRQFSNSRSEMNVSTLELGDSALYLCASSLVGLAAETQYFGPGTRLLVL.

This clone was picked up many times. V usage is TRBV30 and J usage is TRBJ2-7, with 7 bases identical to TRBD1. There are 14 residues in the CDR3. Germline CDR1 is GTSNPN and CDR2 is SVGIG (reference sequence). With V trimmed by 2 bases and J by 3 bases, 7 bases remained unmatched. In DNA, the CDR3 is TGTGCCTGGAGTACGGGGACAGCCAACTACGAGCAGTACTTC. Translation: CAWSTGTANYEQYF.

The rearrangement links TRBV12-3 or TRBV12-4 to TRBJ1-1, with D tentatively TRBD1 (5 bases). V was pared by 5 bases and J by 1 base, with 8 bases between. The CDR3 covers 13 residues. For the CDR3, the DNA is TGTGCCAGCAGTAGGACACCGAACACTGAAGCTTTCTTT. It specifies CASSRTPNTEAFF.

V is TRBV7-3 and J is TRBJ2-2; 7 bases match TRBD1. This CDR3 has 14 residues. Germline CDR1 reads SGHTA; CDR2 reads FQGTGA. Unmatched junction bases numbered 4, after V lost 5 bases and J lost 4 bases. In nucleotides, the CDR3 is TGTGCCAGCAGCATCCGGGACAGCACCGGGGAGCTGTTTTTT. Its translation is CASSIRDSTGELFF.

The chain employs TRBV18 and TRBJ1-5, with 8 positions matching TRBD1. Germline assignment: CDR1 KGHSH and CDR2 LQKENI. CDR3 size: 15 residues. V was pared by 2 bases and J by 7 bases, with 7 bases of the junction left unmatched. The CDR3 protein is CASSPGRGRGQPQHF. The DNA of the CDR3 is TGTGCCAGCTCACCAGGCAGGGGGCGAGGACAGCCCCAGCATTTT.

The chain carries TRBV29-1 and TRBJ2-7; no clear D. Looked up from germline, CDR1 is SQVTM and CDR2 is ANQGSEA. The CDR3 has 11 residues. V lost 7 bases to trimming and J lost 2 bases, with 9 bases between them. CDR3 sequence: CSADTTYEQYF. CDR3 sequence (DNA): TGCAGCGCCGACACGACCTACGAGCAGTACTTC.

V gene TRBV5-1 combines with J gene TRBJ1-2; TRBD1 matches 7 bases. From germline, CDR1 is SGHRS and CDR2 YFSETQ. The V segment lost 5 bases and the J segment 4 bases; nucleotides outside the gene matches: 5. The CDR3 sequence is 13 residues long. CDR3 sequence (DNA): TGCGCCAGCAGGAGGGGGCCGAGCTATGGCTACACCTTC. Encoded protein: CASRRGPSYGYTF. Using reference TRBV5-1 and TRBJ1-2 for the parts outside the CDR3, the full variable domain is KAGVTQTPRYLIKTRGQQVTLSCSPISGHRSVSWYQQTPGQGLQFLFEYFSETQRNKGNFPGRFSGRQFSNSRSEMNVSTLELGDSALYLCASRRGPSYGYTFGSGTRLTVV.

Regarding this clone: The junction and the germline gene differ at one end; a read error may be behind it. The gene calls are TRBV7-7 and TRBJ2-5, with D tentatively TRBD1 (6 bases). CDR1 and CDR2 from the germline V gene are SSHAT and FNYEAQ (reference sequence). CDR3 length equals 15 residues. The CDR3 sequence: CASSLGSQGSATQYF. DNA of the CDR3: TGTGCTAGCAGCTTAGGTTCTCAGGGGAGTGCGACCCAGTACTTC.

The chain recombines TRBV9 with TRBJ1-1; D possibly corresponds to TRBD1 (5 bases). The V end lost 3 bases, the J end lost 3 bases, and 18 bases lay between the germline ends. This CDR3 has 16 amino acids. Germline V gene sequence: CDR1 SGDLS, CDR2 YYNGEE. The CDR3: CASSARRSTAYTEAFF. The CDR3 coding sequence is TGTGCCAGCAGCGCGAGGCGCTCGACAGCTTACACTGAAGCTTTCTTT. Full variable domain (missing parts from reference TRBV9 and TRBJ1-1): DSGVTQTPKHLITATGQRVTLRCSPRSGDLSVYWYQQSLDQGLQFLIQYYNGEERAKGNILERFSAQQFPDLHSELNLSSLELGDSALYFCASSARRSTAYTEAFFGQGTRLTVV.

As concerns this clone: One junction end does not reproduce the germline sequence, and a read error may be involved. V is TRBV7-7 and J is TRBJ2-2; a possible D gene is TRBD1 (6 bases). CDR1 is SSHAT, CDR2 FNYEAQ, per germline (reference sequence). The CDR3 is made up of 13 amino acids. CDR3 DNA sequence: TGTGCTAGCAGTCGTACAGGGCCCGGGGAGCTGTTTTTT. Protein sequence: CASSRTGPGELFF.

The chain couples TRBV9 to TRBJ1-3; unclear D gene. The CDR3 totals 14 residues. Germline V gene sequence: CDR1 SGDLS, CDR2 YYNGEE. The V and J ends lost 0 bases and 1 base respectively, with 5 bases between them. The DNA of the CDR3 is TGTGCCAGCAGCGTAGCCGTGTCTGGAAACACCATATATTTT. Its protein product is CASSVAVSGNTIYF.

V and J are TRBV18 and TRBJ1-3; D is undetermined. The CDR3 consists of 18 residues. V was clipped by 3 bases and J by 0 bases, with 18 bases between them. Germline assignment: CDR1 KGHSH and CDR2 LQKENI. As DNA, the CDR3 is TGTGCCAGCTCACCGGAAAGGTACAGACGTTTCTCTGGAAACACCATATATTTT. It translates to CASSPERYRRFSGNTIYF.

The count of this clone is one. The CDR3 DNA follows: TGCGCCAGCAGCCAAGGAGGGGGTAGCAATCAGCCCCAGCATTTT. This gives the protein CASSQGGGSNQPQHF. The gene calls are TRBV4-3 and TRBJ1-5; TRBD1 is a possible D gene (6 bases). The ends were cut back, 1 base at V and 0 bases at J, with 7 bases in the middle. Germline values: CDR1 LGHNA, CDR2 YSLEER. The length of the CDR3 is 15 residues.

The V call is TRBV7-9, the J call TRBJ1-1, with 8 bases that match TRBD1. Germline V gene lookup returns CDR1 SEHNR and CDR2 FQNEAQ (reference sequence). Germline trimming cut 7 bases from V and 7 bases from J; bases unmatched to any gene: 5. This CDR3 contains 12 residues. In nucleotides, the CDR3 is TGTGCCAGCAACGAGGACAGGGATGAAGCTTTCTTT. Translating it yields CASNEDRDEAFF. Based on the CDR3 plus reference TRBV7-9 and TRBJ1-1, the full variable domain is DTGVSQNPRHKITKRGQNVTFRCDPISEHNRLYWYRQTLGQGPEFLTYFQNEAQLEKSRLLSDRFSAERPKGSFSTLEIQRTEQGDSAMYLCASNEDRDEAFFGQGTRLTVV.

This sequence joins TRBV4-2 and TRBJ1-5; 9 bases match TRBD1. V lost 0 bases to trimming and J lost 3 bases; unmatched junction nucleotides: 3. Germline lookup yields CDR1 LGHNA and CDR2 YNFKEQ. CDR3 length equals 16 residues. The CDR3 reads CASSQEQGAYNQPQHF. The CDR3 DNA reads as TGTGCCAGCAGCCAAGAACAGGGGGCGTACAATCAGCCCCAGCATTTT.

J is TRBJ2-2 and V is TRBV9; D is uncertain. CDR1 and CDR2 from the germline V gene are SGDLS and YYNGEE. V was clipped by 8 bases and J by 4 bases, with 6 bases between them. This CDR3 contains 11 residues. CDR3 region: CASAGTGELFF. The CDR3 DNA reads TGTGCCAGTGCAGGCACCGGGGAGCTGTTTTTT. Full variable domain (rest looked up from reference TRBV9 and TRBJ2-2): DSGVTQTPKHLITATGQRVTLRCSPRSGDLSVYWYQQSLDQGLQFLIQYYNGEERAKGNILERFSAQQFPDLHSELNLSSLELGDSALYFCASAGTGELFFGEGSRLTVL.

The rearrangement joins TRBV18 to TRBJ2-7; D is ambiguous. The V end was cut by 0 bases, the J end by 2 bases, with 8 bases between. The germline CDR1 and CDR2 sequences are KGHSH and LQKENI. The CDR3 is 14 amino acids. CDR3 in DNA: TGTGCCAGCTCACCACCGTATATAACCTACGAGCAGTACTTC. Translated: CASSPPYITYEQYF. Combining the CDR3 with reference TRBV18 and TRBJ2-7 gives the whole variable domain NAGVMQNPRHLVRRRGQEARLRCSPMKGHSHVYWYRQLPEEGLKFMVYLQKENIIDESGMPKERFSAEFPKEGPSILRIQQVVRGDSAAYFCASSPPYITYEQYFGPGTRLTVT.

The rearrangement uses TRBV5-4 and TRBJ1-4; TRBD1 aligns across 7 bases. CDR1 SGHNT and CDR2 YYREEE come from the germline V gene (reference sequence). J was trimmed by 8 bases and V by 0 bases; bases with no gene match: 4. The CDR3 extends over 14 amino acids. DNA for the CDR3: TGTGCCAGCAGCTTGGACAGGGGAGTCGAAAAACTGTTTTTT. The encoded protein is CASSLDRGVEKLFF.

This rearrangement joins TRBV30 to TRBJ1-1; maybe TRBD1 (5 bases). This CDR3 spans 15 amino acids. Trimming left V 2 bases short and J 0 bases short, with 13 bases between. Germline V gene sequence: CDR1 GTSNPN, CDR2 SVGIG (reference sequence). CDR3: CAWSWGRPMNTEAFF. CDR3 coding DNA: TGTGCCTGGAGTTGGGGCAGACCCATGAACACTGAAGCTTTCTTT. Together with reference TRBV30 and TRBJ1-1, the CDR3 gives the full variable domain: SQTIHQWPATLVQPVGSPLSLECTVEGTSNPNLYWYRQAAGRGLQLLFYSVGIGQISSEVPQNLSASRPQDRQFILSSKKLLLSDSGFYLCAWSWGRPMNTEAFFGQGTRLTVV.

V usage is TRBV6-2 or TRBV6-3 and J usage is TRBJ2-6, with D perhaps TRBD2 (5 bases). Germline V lookup: CDR1 MNHEY, CDR2 SVGEGT. This CDR3 contains 17 residues. V lost 6 bases and J lost 0, with 15 bases in between. CDR3 amino acids: CASSHKQGLSGANVLTF. CDR3 DNA: TGTGCCAGCAGCCATAAGCAAGGACTCTCTGGGGCCAACGTCCTGACTTTC.

This clone appeared a few times. This chain connects TRBV30 to TRBJ1-6, with TRBD1 identical over 8 bases. Losses at the gene ends were 3 bases for V and 10 bases for J; bases not matched to a gene: 8. Germline V gene data show CDR1 as GTSNPN and CDR2 as SVGIG (reference sequence). The CDR3 is 14 amino acids. DNA of the CDR3: TGTGCCTGGAGCCCCGGGACAGGCTTATCACCCCTCCACTTT. Residues: CAWSPGTGLSPLHF.

This clone came up a few times. The chain recombines TRBV3-1 (or the pseudogene TRBV3-2) with TRBJ1-6; 7 bases are a match to TRBD1. Germline lookup yields CDR1 LGHDT and CDR2 YNNKEL (reference sequence). This CDR3 spans 18 amino acids. J gave up 0 bases and V 5 bases, and 10 bases lay outside the gene matches. The CDR3 spells CASSSRQGLSSYNSPLHF. The CDR3 DNA follows: TGTGCCAGCAGCTCTAGACAGGGACTTAGCTCCTATAATTCACCCCTCCACTTT.

The chain is built from TRBV5-1 and TRBJ2-2; D gene unclear. V lost 0 bases to trimming and J lost 0 bases, with 6 bases between them. From germline, CDR1 is SGHRS and CDR2 YFSETQ. CDR3 size: 15 residues. CDR3 nucleotides: TGCGCCAGCAGCTTGGGAGGAACGAACACCGGGGAGCTGTTTTTT. This encodes CASSLGGTNTGELFF.

The chain links TRBV6-5 to TRBJ1-1, with 10 positions matching TRBD1. Unmatched junction bases numbered 10, after V lost 4 bases and J lost 5 bases. This CDR3 spans 16 amino acids. Germline values: CDR1 MNHEY, CDR2 SVGAGI. CDR3 in amino acids: CASSSVWDRGRTEAFF. As DNA, the CDR3 is TGTGCCAGCAGTTCCGTTTGGGACAGGGGAAGAACTGAAGCTTTCTTT.

CDR3 DNA sequence: TGTGCCAGCAGCTTAGGGGGGCGGGGGACGGTGAACACTGAAGCTTTCTTT. Translated, it gives CASSLGGRGTVNTEAFF. The V gene is TRBV7-2, the J gene TRBJ1-1; maybe TRBD1 (6 bases). Looked up from germline, CDR1 is SGHTA and CDR2 is FQGNSA. The CDR3 length is 17 residues. V was clipped by 1 base and J by 0 bases, with 15 bases between them.

Note on this clone: One end of the junction varies from germline; a read error may be responsible. The CDR3 is CASSLWNPQGPQPQHF. CDR3 nucleotide sequence: TGTGCTAGCAGCTTATGGAACCCACAGGGCCCCCAGCCCCAGCATTTT. The chain recombines TRBV7-7 with TRBJ1-5, with D possibly matching TRBD1 (6 bases). The CDR3 length is 16 residues. The germline V gene has CDR1 SSHAT and CDR2 FNYEAQ (reference sequence).

CDR3 DNA sequence: TGTGCCAGCAGCCCCTCTAGGGACAGGGCTTTTAACTATGGCTACACCTTC. Protein product: CASSPSRDRAFNYGYTF. The chain employs TRBV21-1 and TRBJ1-2; no check of the table's D call, TRBD1, against the DNA was made. TRBV21-1 has pseudogene status. The length of the CDR3 is 17 residues.